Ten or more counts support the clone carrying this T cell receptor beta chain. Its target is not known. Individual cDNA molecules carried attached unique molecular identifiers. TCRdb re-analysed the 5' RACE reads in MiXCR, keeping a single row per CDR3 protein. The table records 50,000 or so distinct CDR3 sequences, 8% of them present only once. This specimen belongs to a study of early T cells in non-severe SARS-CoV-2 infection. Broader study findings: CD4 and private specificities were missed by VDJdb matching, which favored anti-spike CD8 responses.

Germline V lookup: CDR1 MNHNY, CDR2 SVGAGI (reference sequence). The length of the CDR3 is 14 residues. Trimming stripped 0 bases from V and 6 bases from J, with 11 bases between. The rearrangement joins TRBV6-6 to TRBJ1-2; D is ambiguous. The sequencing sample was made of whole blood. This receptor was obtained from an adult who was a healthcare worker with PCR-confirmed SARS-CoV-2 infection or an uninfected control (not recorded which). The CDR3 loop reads CASSYSSLGHGYTF. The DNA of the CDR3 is TGTGCCAGCAGTTACTCGAGTCTAGGCCATGGCTACACCTTC.